What follows are 13 T cell receptor beta chains derived from one specimen sequenced in a study of shared T cell receptors in the human thymus (dated by TCRdb to the early 2020s). The receptor library was made with the immunoSEQ multiplex PCR assay. Here the immuneACCESS table is served through TCRdb, limited to in-frame sequences with V and J called. Missing clones are a known gap in these copies; in checked studies unresolved V genes cover under half, and the rest lacks a known reason. This sample lists approximately 760,000 clones; approximately 83% were detected once. The ten largest clones capture roughly 0.01% of the sample. These same records also appear under a second study, on human thymus T cells.

The specimen sequenced was thymocytes. Receptors were obtained from a girl under three years old with a congenital heart defect. Donor details come from another sample of the same person, matched by shared clones.

This clone was observed a single time. J is TRBJ1-2 and V is TRBV7-6; D gene ambiguous. V was clipped by 1 base and J by 2 bases, with 14 bases between them. The CDR3 loop spans 16 amino acids. CDR1 SGHVS and CDR2 FNYEAQ come from the germline V gene. The CDR3: CASSLEPPGSNYGYTF. The DNA for the CDR3 is TGTGCCAGCAGCTTAGAGCCCCCCGGGTCAAACTATGGCTACACCTTC.

The V and J genes are TRBV6-1 and TRBJ1-2; unclear D gene. Germline V CDR1 and CDR2: MNHNS, SASEGT. This CDR3 comprises 12 residues. Trimming took 2 bases from V and 5 from J, leaving 6 bases between them. The CDR3 DNA follows: TGTGCCAGCAGTGAATCTCGGTATGGCTACACCTTC. This encodes CASSESRYGYTF.

As DNA, the CDR3 is TGTGCCAGCAGCCAGTCGGGGGAATTGAAGGCCACTAATGAAAAACTGTTTTTT. Protein: CASSQSGELKATNEKLFF. The V and J genes are TRBV5-6 and TRBJ1-4; perhaps TRBD1 as D (5 bases). CDR3 length: 18 residues. V was clipped by 4 bases and J by 2 bases, with 21 bases between them. Germline CDR1 reads SGHDT; CDR2 reads YYEEEE.

The chain combines TRBV6-1 with TRBJ2-2; 12 bases are shared with TRBD2. Germline CDR1 is MNHNS and CDR2 is SASEGT. The CDR3 has 17 amino acids. With 3 bases clipped from V and 3 bases from J, the junction kept 5 bases outside the gene matches. The CDR3 DNA is TGTGCCAGCAGTGAGATGCTAGCGGGGGGGTACACCGGGGAGCTGTTTTTT. This encodes CASSEMLAGGYTGELFF.

Points on this clone: The same CDR3 is also encoded by other DNA sequences in this sample. This chain joins TRBV5-6 and TRBJ1-4; D is possibly TRBD1 (6 bases). The CDR3 contains 16 residues. Trimming stripped 3 bases from V and 0 bases from J, with 12 bases between. Germline CDR1 and CDR2: SGHDT and YYEEEE. CDR3 bases: TGTGCCAGCAGCTCGACAGGATTTGCAACTAATGAAAAACTGTTTTTT. Translated: CASSSTGFATNEKLFF.

V gene TRBV19 combines with J gene TRBJ1-1, with 10 bases lining up with TRBD1. This CDR3 region has 16 residues. Germline V CDR1 and CDR2: LNHDA, SQIVND (reference sequence). The J segment lost 5 bases and the V segment lost 1 base, leaving 7 bases of the junction unmatched. This chain's CDR3 is CASSIGGGQGRTEAFF. The CDR3 DNA reads TGTGCCAGTAGTATAGGGGGGGGACAGGGGAGGACTGAAGCTTTCTTT.

The genes are TRBV10-3 and TRBJ1-1, with unresolved D. V lost 4 bases and J lost 0, with 12 bases in between. The length of the CDR3 is 15 residues. CDR1 is ENHRY, CDR2 SYGVKD, per germline. The CDR3 DNA is TGTGCCATCAGTGTAACTCAACCCATGAACACTGAAGCTTTCTTT. Translation gives CAISVTQPMNTEAFF.

The chain uses TRBV10-3 and TRBJ1-2, with 8 nucleotides matching TRBD1. The CDR3 contains 17 residues. J was trimmed by 4 bases and V by 5 bases; bases with no gene match: 15. The germline V gene encodes CDR1 ENHRY and CDR2 SYGVKD. CDR3 coding DNA: TGTGCCATCAGTCCCTGGTGGGCATGGACAGGGTTCTATGGCTACACCTTC. It yields the protein CAISPWWAWTGFYGYTF.

The J gene is TRBJ1-1, the V gene TRBV6-5, with D possibly matching TRBD1 (5 bases). In germline, CDR1 is MNHEY, CDR2 SVGAGI. V was clipped by 8 bases and J by 3 bases, with 16 bases between them. The CDR3 runs 14 residues. CDR3 sequence reads: CASRGGGTYTEAFF. CDR3 bases: TGTGCCAGCCGTGGGGGGGGAACGTACACTGAAGCTTTCTTT.

The chain combines TRBV28 with TRBJ1-6; D unclear. Per the germline V gene, CDR1 is MDHEN and CDR2 is SYDVKM. V lost 3 bases to trimming and J lost 9 bases, with 6 bases between them. The CDR3 contains 12 residues. CDR3 protein: CASSFRGSPLHF. In DNA form, the CDR3 reads TGTGCCAGCAGTTTCCGGGGTTCACCCCTCCACTTT.

Here the CDR3 reads CASSGGRGRDTQYF. In nucleotides, the CDR3 is TGTGCCAGCAGTGGAGGTAGGGGTAGGGATACGCAGTATTTT. The gene calls are TRBV25-1 and TRBJ2-3; the D gene is possibly TRBD1 (5 bases). The CDR3 loop spans 14 amino acids. Germline V gene data show CDR1 as MGHDK and CDR2 as SYGVNS. V was clipped by 4 bases and J by 6 bases, with 14 bases between them.

This clone was counted only a few times. This sequence joins TRBV9 and TRBJ2-1; TRBD2 matches at 13 bases. The germline V gene encodes CDR1 SGDLS and CDR2 YYNGEE. Losses at the gene ends were 4 bases for V and 8 bases for J; bases not matched to a gene: 6. CDR3 length: 15 amino acids. The CDR3 sequence is CASSFRLAGGDEQFF. The CDR3 nucleotides are TGTGCCAGCAGCTTCCGACTAGCGGGGGGAGATGAGCAGTTCTTC. Drawing the rest from reference TRBV9 and TRBJ2-1, the complete variable domain is DSGVTQTPKHLITATGQRVTLRCSPRSGDLSVYWYQQSLDQGLQFLIQYYNGEERAKGNILERFSAQQFPDLHSELNLSSLELGDSALYFCASSFRLAGGDEQFFGPGTRLTVL.

Concerning this clone itself: Other DNA sequences from this sample encode an identical CDR3 as well. The chain joins TRBV10-3 to TRBJ1-4; 8 bases are shared with TRBD1. The CDR3 totals 13 residues. CDR1 and CDR2 from the germline V gene are ENHRY and SYGVKD. The CDR3 is CATTDRVNEKLFF. In DNA form, the CDR3 reads TGTGCTACCACGGACAGGGTTAATGAAAAACTGTTTTTT.